This TCR beta chain was recovered during a study of blood T cell repertoires in COVID-19. Study summary: Both acute and convalescent COVID-19 samples were obtained from the United States, Italy and Spain. From T cells, B-cell-depleted T cells, or PBMCs came the material, which was cDNA or gDNA.

Original analysis: Amplification of reference gene primers was used by the study to estimate nucleated cell counts. Assay: immunoSEQ multiplex PCR; the TCRdb copy retains only in-frame clones and omits some. The V and J calls and clone size come from that table; D and trimming were worked out from the DNA. The sample holds about 180,000 clones, about 86% seen once. V was shortened by 1 base and J by 5 bases, with 14 bases between the two germline ends. Germline-derived CDR1 and CDR2 are SQVTM and ANQGSEA. This CDR3 region has 14 residues. Sequenced input: peripheral blood. The clonotype comes from a man between 45 and 60 years old with active or convalescent COVID-19. The V call is TRBV29-1, the J call TRBJ2-5; D gene ambiguous. The CDR3, as DNA: TGCAGCGTTGAAGGTTTACACCCCGGGGAGACCCAGTACTTC. Its protein is CSVEGLHPGETQYF.